Each of the 17 T cell receptor beta chains below was sequenced from the same sample in a study of blood T cell repertoires in COVID-19. The method was immunoSEQ multiplex PCR; TCRdb's version includes in-frame clones alone and lacks a portion of them. The data hold 200,000 to 300,000 clones, with 88% observed a single time. The source material was peripheral blood. The receptor source for this set is a human donor in a cohort sampled during active COVID-19.

This sequence joins TRBV11-2 and TRBJ2-7, with 7 bases matching TRBD1. With V trimmed by 3 bases and J by 1 base, 3 bases remained unmatched. Germline assignment: CDR1 SGHAT and CDR2 FQNNGV. The CDR3 is 14 amino acids. For the CDR3, the DNA is TGTGCCAGCAGCTTCGAGGACAGGTCCTACGAGCAGTACTTC. Its protein is CASSFEDRSYEQYF.

The chain links TRBV4-1 to TRBJ2-1; unclear D gene. The CDR3 sequence is 17 residues long. The germline V gene encodes CDR1 MGHRA and CDR2 YSYEKL. The V and J ends lost 0 bases and 4 bases respectively, with 16 bases between them. The CDR3 DNA follows: TGCGCCAGCAGCCAAGATGTCGGCGGCAAAACTTACAATGAGCAGTTCTTC. It is translated as CASSQDVGGKTYNEQFF.

This clone has just one count. The chain is built from TRBV7-2 and TRBJ2-7, with a possible D match to TRBD2 (5 bases). Trimming left V 7 bases short and J 0 bases short, with 10 bases between. The CDR3 consists of 13 residues. Germline CDR1 is SGHTA and CDR2 is FQGNSA. In DNA, the CDR3 is TGTGCCAGCAACGACGGGGACTCCTACGAGCAGTACTTC. It is translated as CASNDGDSYEQYF.

This rearrangement joins TRBV7-9 to TRBJ1-5; D possibly corresponds to TRBD1 (6 bases). The germline V and J ends were trimmed by 1 base and 6 bases, with 7 bases remaining between them. The CDR3 covers 13 residues. From germline, CDR1 is SEHNR and CDR2 FQNEAQ (reference sequence). DNA of the CDR3: TGTGCCAGCAGCTTAGGAGGGGGTCAGCCCCAGCATTTT. It is translated as CASSLGGGQPQHF.

CDR3 bases: TGTGCCAGCAGACCTGACAGTCACTATGGCTACACCTTC. This codes for CASRPDSHYGYTF. This chain uses TRBV5-6 with TRBJ1-2; D is possibly TRBD1 (5 bases). V lost 5 bases to trimming and J lost 3 bases, with 11 bases between them. The germline V gene has CDR1 SGHDT and CDR2 YYEEEE. The CDR3 spans 13 residues.

The rearrangement uses TRBV7-2 and TRBJ2-2; D gene ambiguous. The CDR3 is 17 residues long. Germline loops: CDR1 SGHTA, CDR2 FQGNSA. V gave up 3 bases and J gave up 4 bases, with 18 bases separating them. As DNA, the CDR3 is TGTGCCAGCAGCTTGGCGCAGGCAGTCTACGGCACCGGGGAGCTGTTTTTT. It yields the protein CASSLAQAVYGTGELFF.

The chain recombines TRBV13 with TRBJ1-4; no definite D call. CDR3 length: 16 residues. V was shortened by 4 bases and J by 0 bases, with 12 bases between the two germline ends. CDR1 and CDR2 (germline): PRHDT, FYEKMQ (reference sequence). CDR3 loop: CASSSQWEPTNEKLFF. The DNA of the CDR3 is TGTGCCAGCAGCTCCCAATGGGAGCCAACTAATGAAAAACTGTTTTTT.

The chain recombines TRBV30 with TRBJ2-7; the D gene is possibly TRBD2 (5 bases). Germline V gene sequence: CDR1 GTSNPN, CDR2 SVGIG (reference sequence). Deletions cut 5 bases from V and 4 bases from J, with 9 bases between. The CDR3 spans 11 residues. For the CDR3, the DNA is TGTGCCTGGGCTGGGGAGTACGAGCAGTACTTC. Translation gives CAWAGEYEQYF.

This clone was recorded only once. The chain couples TRBV28 to TRBJ1-6; the D is unclear. Germline V gene lookup returns CDR1 MDHEN and CDR2 SYDVKM. Trimming took 1 base from V and 10 from J, leaving 5 bases between them. The CDR3 runs 12 residues. The CDR3, as DNA: TGTGCCAGCAGTTTATTAGCATCACCCCTCCACTTT. This codes for CASSLLASPLHF.

This clone has a single count. The chain combines TRBV6-2 or TRBV6-3 with TRBJ2-7; possibly TRBD1 for D (6 bases). Germline V gene data show CDR1 as MNHEY and CDR2 as SVGEGT. This CDR3 has 17 amino acids. Trimming left V 6 bases short and J 2 bases short, with 23 bases between. The DNA for the CDR3 is TGTGCCAGCAGCCCTAGTCCCCCACACAGGGAAACCTACGAGCAGTACTTC. It translates to CASSPSPPHRETYEQYF.

V is TRBV5-6 and J is TRBJ1-1; TRBD1 is a possible D gene (6 bases). The CDR3 spans 15 residues. Trimming took off 0 bases at V and 0 bases at J, with 9 bases between the two ends. From germline, CDR1 is SGHDT and CDR2 YYEEEE. The DNA for the CDR3 is TGTGCCAGCAGCTTGGTACAGGGCATGAACACTGAAGCTTTCTTT. This codes for CASSLVQGMNTEAFF.

J is TRBJ2-1 and V is TRBV9, with 9 bases aligning to TRBD2. This CDR3 contains 16 residues. V lost 5 bases and J lost 1; bases outside the gene matches: 7. The germline V gene has CDR1 SGDLS and CDR2 YYNGEE. This CDR3 reads CASRPGSGSSYNEQFF. The CDR3 DNA sequence: TGTGCCAGCAGACCCGGTAGCGGGAGTTCCTACAATGAGCAGTTCTTC. Complete variable domain (other parts from reference TRBV9 and TRBJ2-1): DSGVTQTPKHLITATGQRVTLRCSPRSGDLSVYWYQQSLDQGLQFLIQYYNGEERAKGNILERFSAQQFPDLHSELNLSSLELGDSALYFCASRPGSGSSYNEQFFGPGTRLTVL.

The genes are TRBV24-1 and TRBJ1-2, with D uncertain. Trimming stripped 1 base from V and 8 bases from J, with 13 bases between. Germline CDR1 is KGHDR and CDR2 is SFDVKD. The CDR3 has 14 residues. The CDR3 sequence is CATSDFVGREGYTF. Written as DNA, the CDR3 is TGTGCCACCAGTGATTTCGTCGGGAGAGAAGGCTACACCTTC.

The CDR3 reads CASSPQSIGTVSEQYF. Here the CDR3 DNA reads TGTGCCAGCTCACCACAGAGTATCGGGACAGTGTCCGAGCAGTACTTC. This rearrangement joins TRBV18 to TRBJ2-7, with TRBD1 identical over 7 bases. This CDR3 comprises 16 residues. Germline V gene sequence: CDR1 KGHSH, CDR2 LQKENI. With 1 base clipped from V and 6 bases from J, the junction kept 12 bases outside the gene matches.

CDR3: CASSLEGYEQYF. The CDR3, as DNA: TGTGCCAGCAGCTTGGAGGGGTACGAGCAGTACTTC. V gene TRBV5-6 combines with J gene TRBJ2-7, with a possible D match to TRBD1 (5 bases). The germline CDR1 and CDR2 sequences are SGHDT and YYEEEE. Trimming cost V 0 bases and J 4 bases, with 5 bases left between them. This CDR3 contains 12 residues.

The chain recombines TRBV19 with TRBJ1-2, with D possibly matching TRBD1 (6 bases). Germline-derived CDR1 and CDR2 are LNHDA and SQIVND (reference sequence). Trimming took off 3 bases at V and 6 bases at J, with 17 bases between the two ends. CDR3 size: 15 residues. For the CDR3, the DNA is TGTGCCAGTAGTATCGCAGGGGTGGTAAGGAATGGCTACACCTTC. Translation: CASSIAGVVRNGYTF. Variable domain in full (rest from reference TRBV19 and TRBJ1-2): DGGITQSPKYLFRKEGQNVTLSCEQNLNHDAMYWYRQDPGQGLRLIYYSQIVNDFQKGDIAEGYSVSREKKESFPLTVTSAQKNPTAFYLCASSIAGVVRNGYTFGSGTRLTVV.

The chain has TRBV2 and TRBJ1-1; D is possibly TRBD1 (6 bases). Trimming took 8 bases from V and 6 from J, leaving 25 bases between them. This CDR3 spans 16 amino acids. Germline-derived CDR1 and CDR2 are SNHLY and FYNNEI. CDR3 amino acids: CASGTHRASSPPEAFF. CDR3 nucleotide sequence: TGTGCCAGCGGGACCCACAGGGCCTCATCACCGCCTGAAGCTTTCTTT.